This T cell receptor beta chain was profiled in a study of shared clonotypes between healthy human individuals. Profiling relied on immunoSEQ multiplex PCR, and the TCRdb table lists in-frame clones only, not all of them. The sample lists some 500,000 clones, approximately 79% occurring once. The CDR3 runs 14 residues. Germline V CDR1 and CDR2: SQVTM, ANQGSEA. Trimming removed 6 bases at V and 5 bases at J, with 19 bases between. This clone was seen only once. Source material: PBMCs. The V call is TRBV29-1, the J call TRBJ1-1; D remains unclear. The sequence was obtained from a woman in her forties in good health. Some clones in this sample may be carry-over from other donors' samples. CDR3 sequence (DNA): TGCAGCGTCGGAAAGGACGGGGTGACGACTGAAGCTTTCTTT. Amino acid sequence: CSVGKDGVTTEAFF.